This record covers a single TCR beta chain. This clone's antigen is unknown. Base quality data are lacking; no much larger clone is found one base away. This specimen belongs to a study of post-analysis software for immune sequencing data (dated by TCRdb to between 2014 and 2016). The study in broad terms: Disease courses on record covered relapsing-remitting, secondary progressive and progressive-relapsing multiple sclerosis, though some patients had no subtype annotation. Patient repertoires were compared against ten to eleven previously published healthy control repertoires from donors aged 6 to 25 years. A subset of samples was prepared in parallel using single-end sample barcoding, then pooled and co-amplified after Illumina adapter ligation. Broader findings and caveats from the paper: About 5 TRBV segments, including TRBV5-6, TRBV5-1 and TRBV20-1, were significantly more frequent in patients than controls. Strong co-clustering of samples prepared in the same batch was shown by direct clustering with F measure, prompting a batch-effect correction. Compared with controls, multiple sclerosis patients had significantly lower normalized Chao1 diversity, a finding suggesting substantial peripheral T-cell clonal expansion. The control group was slightly older than the multiple sclerosis patient group.

The protocol used for the library was PCR. These reads were obtained on an Illumina HiSeq 2500. To reduce PCR and sequencing biases, unique molecular identifiers were incorporated into the TCR beta cDNA libraries. Some 500,000 cDNA molecules were obtained for every 1 to 10 million input T cells, so each molecule roughly corresponded to one T cell. The same protocol used for the earlier healthy control dataset was applied to prepare and sequence the patient libraries. Within a given batch, samples were prepared together, multiplexed and sequenced on the same HiSeq lane. In the source study's methods: MIGEC was used to process the raw barcoded reads, and molecular identifier groups with only a single read were discarded before consensus assembly and CDR3 extraction. Clonotype tables were post-analysed with VDJtools, normalizing diversity by down-sampling all datasets to the smallest sample size. Repertoire overlap clustering matched CDR3 amino acid but not nucleotide sequences to correct batch-related cross-sample contamination. TCRdb handled the public reads itself, with Q25 trimming in fastp and clone calling in MiXCR, and kept productive beta chains. For every CDR3 protein sequence, its rows merge into one entry that carries the most common genes and DNA. These V and J calls derive from TCRdb rather than the authors' analysis. Counted in this sample were hundreds of thousands of distinct CDR3 sequences; roughly 46% of them appeared once. Roughly 1.8% of the sample is in the top ten clones.

The CDR3 measures 16 amino acids from cysteine to phenylalanine. CDR3 DNA only is kept here, 48 bases in frame from base 1. V trim: 8 bases; J trim: 2 bases; unmatched bases: 8. TCR beta repertoires were profiled from peripheral blood of roughly 13 young patients with multiple sclerosis to demonstrate the VDJtools post-analysis software. The patients with multiple sclerosis were children and adolescents between 6 and 15 years of age. Recombination joined TRBV12-3 or TRBV12-4 with TRBJ2-3, with 12 middle bases fitting TRBD2. The sequence was collected from a girl aged 5 to 17 with multiple sclerosis. The material sequenced was blood. The CDR3 corresponds to CASGLAGGRVTDTQYF. The base sequence is TGTGCCAGCGGTCTAGCGGGGGGGAGAGTCACAGATACGCAGTATTTT.